Given below is one T cell receptor beta chain in context. What it recognizes is unknown. The CDR3 end falls 3 residues outside the read, so it is completed with the germline J gene. Germline CDR1 LNHDA, CDR2 SQIVND (reference sequence). The CDR3 runs to 16 residues. The V and J ends lost 3 bases and 1 base, in that order; junction bases with no gene match: 7. Assay: immunoSEQ multiplex PCR; the TCRdb copy retains only in-frame clones and omits some. There are over 25,000 clones in the sample, with 20% to 25% held by the top ten. The data were taken from a study of T cells in women clearing cervical HPV infection. Study findings and constraints: Effector/memory and HPV-specific T cells were not isolated, and association timing is unknown.

The TCR sequence derives from a woman aged 18 to 75 with a cervical HPV16 infection that either progressed to CIN3+ or cleared (not recorded which). Material for sequencing was blood buffy coat. V and J are TRBV19 and TRBJ2-3; 7 bases align to TRBD1. The sequenced part of the CDR3 DNA is TGTGCCAGTAGTATGGTACAGGGGCTCGGCACAGATACG. This encodes CASSMVQGLGTDT. The CDR3 reads in full as CASSMVQGLGTDTQYF.